A single sample gave rise to the 21 T cell receptor beta chains below, sequenced in a study of T cell changes during pregnancy in multiple sclerosis (dated by TCRdb to the late 2010s). Library construction relied on the immunoSEQ multiplex PCR assay. TCRdb provides this immuneACCESS table in a form limited to in-frame rearrangements. Some clones are lacking; in checked studies, under half of them reflect an unresolved V gene, and why the rest are absent is not known. The table for this sample lists tens of thousands of clones; approximately 90% of them were counted only once. In total, the top ten clones hold 1.3% of the sample. The sequencing here drew on peripheral blood, taken in the second trimester of pregnancy. These receptors were taken from a female donor with multiple sclerosis, enrolled in a pregnancy study.

J is TRBJ1-2 and V is TRBV5-6, with D hard to call. The CDR3 covers 15 residues. Germline CDR1 and CDR2: SGHDT and YYEEEE. V lost 1 base to trimming and J lost 0 bases, with 10 bases between them. CDR3 in DNA: TGTGCCAGCAGCTTGAGACATAACCCTAACTATGGCTACACCTTC. Encoded protein: CASSLRHNPNYGYTF.

A word on this clone: The junction does not match germline at one end; this may be a read error. This rearrangement joins TRBV9 to TRBJ2-1; tentatively, D is TRBD1 (5 bases). The CDR3 totals 15 residues. CDR1 and CDR2 from the germline V gene are SGDLS and YYNGEE. The CDR3 bases are TGTGCCAGCAGCTCCCTCCCGAGTGGTGGGCAGGGCTTCCTCTTC. It encodes CASSSLPSGGQGFLF.

CDR3 region: CASSPQLQETQYF. The CDR3 DNA follows: TGTGCCAGCAGCCCACAGCTTCAAGAGACCCAGTACTTC. The chain combines TRBV14 with TRBJ2-5, with unresolved D. Trimming took 4 bases from V and 2 from J, leaving 8 bases between them. Looked up from germline, CDR1 is SGHDN and CDR2 is FVKESK. CDR3 length: 13 amino acids.

The chain is built from TRBV5-1 and TRBJ1-2; no definite D call. With 4 bases removed from V and 4 bases from J, the gap between germline ends came to 8 bases. CDR1 SGHRS and CDR2 YFSETQ come from the germline V gene. CDR3 length: 12 amino acids. CDR3 in amino acids: CASSREGYGYTF. The CDR3 DNA is TGCGCCAGCAGCCGAGAGGGCTATGGCTACACCTTC.

The V call is TRBV6-5, the J call TRBJ1-6, with D uncertain. V lost 3 bases, J lost 10 bases, and 7 bases lay in between. Looked up from germline, CDR1 is MNHEY and CDR2 is SVGAGI. The CDR3 runs to 12 residues. This chain's CDR3 is CASSYGRSPLHF. The CDR3 DNA reads TGTGCCAGCAGTTATGGGCGCTCACCCCTCCACTTT.

The CDR3 DNA is TGTGCCAGCAGCTATGGGAGGCCGGATAATTCACCCCTCCACTTT. Amino acid sequence: CASSYGRPDNSPLHF. The J gene is TRBJ1-6, the V gene TRBV5-4; D remains unclear. The ends were cut back, 3 bases at V and 5 bases at J, with 12 bases in the middle. The CDR3 extends over 15 amino acids. Per the germline V gene, CDR1 is SGHNT and CDR2 is YYREEE (reference sequence).

The CDR3 reads CSVGQLNTEAFF. The CDR3 DNA reads as TGCAGCGTAGGACAATTGAACACTGAAGCTTTCTTT. The rearrangement uses TRBV29-1 and TRBJ1-1, with a possible D match to TRBD1 (5 bases). V shed 6 bases and J shed 0 bases, with 8 bases lying between them. This CDR3 has 12 residues. Germline CDR1 is SQVTM and CDR2 is ANQGSEA.

This clone was recorded once. The chain recombines TRBV25-1 with TRBJ2-7; the D gene is possibly TRBD1 (6 bases). Trimming removed 4 bases at V and 8 bases at J, with 15 bases between. In germline, CDR1 is MGHDK, CDR2 SYGVNS. The CDR3 has 13 residues. As DNA, the CDR3 is TGTGCCAGCAGTGCATACAGGGAAGGTCAGCAGTACTTC. It encodes CASSAYREGQQYF.

The gene calls are TRBV30 and TRBJ2-1; 10 positions agree with TRBD2. V shed 1 base and J 8 bases; nucleotides not matched to a gene: 11. Germline CDR1 is GTSNPN and CDR2 is SVGIG (reference sequence). This CDR3 spans 16 amino acids. The CDR3 spells CAWSERGGRIKDEQFF. In nucleotides, the CDR3 is TGTGCCTGGAGTGAGCGGGGGGGCCGCATTAAGGATGAGCAGTTCTTC.

This rearrangement joins TRBV5-1 to TRBJ1-2, with TRBD1 matching over 9 bases. Germline CDR1 SGHRS, CDR2 YFSETQ. Trimming cost V 3 bases and J 7 bases; bases outside gene matches: 10. The CDR3 length is 15 residues. Here the CDR3 reads CASSSNPGQGFGYTF. As DNA, the CDR3 is TGCGCCAGCAGCTCTAACCCGGGACAGGGATTTGGCTACACCTTC. The full variable domain, in which reference TRBV5-1 and TRBJ1-2 provide the parts outside the CDR3, is KAGVTQTPRYLIKTRGQQVTLSCSPISGHRSVSWYQQTPGQGLQFLFEYFSETQRNKGNFPGRFSGRQFSNSRSEMNVSTLELGDSALYLCASSSNPGQGFGYTFGSGTRLTVV.

Written as DNA, the CDR3 is TGTGCCAGCAGCCCACGCTGGCGCGGAGAGACCCAGTACTTC. It codes for CASSPRWRGETQYF. The V and J genes are TRBV7-2 and TRBJ2-5; D not certain. This CDR3 comprises 14 residues. Looked up from germline, CDR1 is SGHTA and CDR2 is FQGNSA. Trimming removed 5 bases from V and 4 bases from J, with 14 bases in between.

The V gene is TRBV29-1, the J gene TRBJ2-4; TRBD1 aligns across 7 bases. CDR1 and CDR2 (germline): SQVTM, ANQGSEA. The junction had 4 bases not matched to a gene; V was cut back by 4 bases and J by 4 bases. CDR3 length equals 13 residues. In DNA, the CDR3 is TGCAGCGTTGGAGGGGGACAGAAAAACATTCAGTACTTC. This translates into CSVGGGQKNIQYF. The entire variable domain, with the rest obtained from reference TRBV29-1 and TRBJ2-4, is as follows: SAVISQKPSRDICQRGTSLTIQCQVDSQVTMMFWYRQQPGQSLTLIATANQGSEATYESGFVIDKFPISRPNLTFSTLTVSNMSPEDSSIYLCSVGGGQKNIQYFGAGTRLSVL.

V usage is TRBV27 and J usage is TRBJ2-7; TRBD1 matches 8 bases. CDR3 length equals 17 residues. Germline CDR1 MNHEY, CDR2 SMNVEV (reference sequence). With V trimmed by 3 bases and J by 2 bases, 12 bases remained unmatched. Here the CDR3 DNA reads TGTGCCAGCAGTTTGGAAGGGGAGGACAGGGCCCCCTACGAGCAGTACTTC. Its translation is CASSLEGEDRAPYEQYF.

The chain has TRBV19 and TRBJ2-2; 8 bases are a match to TRBD1. Per the germline V gene, CDR1 is LNHDA and CDR2 is SQIVND (reference sequence). The junction had 9 bases not matched to a gene; V was cut back by 7 bases and J by 5 bases. The CDR3 has 15 amino acids. CDR3 in amino acids: CASMGGQGWTGELFF. The CDR3 DNA follows: TGTGCCAGTATGGGAGGACAGGGTTGGACCGGGGAGCTGTTTTTT.

The chain recombines TRBV2 with TRBJ1-4, with TRBD1 as a possible D gene (5 bases). Germline-derived CDR1 and CDR2 are SNHLY and FYNNEI. The CDR3 is made up of 14 amino acids. Trimming removed 3 bases from V and 7 bases from J, with 12 bases in between. The CDR3 DNA is TGTGCCAGCAGTGAGGCGACAGAAGGTGAAAAACTGTTTTTT. It specifies CASSEATEGEKLFF. The full variable domain, with the rest looked up from reference TRBV2 and TRBJ1-4, is EPEVTQTPSHQVTQMGQEVILRCVPISNHLYFYWYRQILGQKVEFLVSFYNNEISEKSEIFDDQFSVERPDGSNFTLKIRSTKLEDSAMYFCASSEATEGEKLFFGSGTQLSVL.

The chain links TRBV9 to TRBJ2-3, with 16 bases aligning to TRBD2. Germline CDR1 and CDR2: SGDLS and YYNGEE. The V gene end was trimmed by 0 bases and the J gene end by 3 bases; junction bases not matched to a gene: 7. The CDR3 runs 19 residues. CDR3 DNA sequence: TGTGCCAGCAGCGTAGGGGGGACTAGCGGGGGGGCCGTAACAGATACGCAGTATTTT. Translating it yields CASSVGGTSGGAVTDTQYF.

This clone appeared once. The chain recombines TRBV5-6 with TRBJ1-1; D gene uncertain. The V gene's germline CDR1 is SGHDT and CDR2 YYEEEE. V was shortened by 3 bases and J by 3 bases, with 18 bases between the two germline ends. The CDR3 covers 16 residues. The CDR3 region is CASSYLSRGKDTEAFF. CDR3 in DNA: TGTGCCAGCAGCTACCTCAGCAGAGGGAAGGACACTGAAGCTTTCTTT.

The rearrangement uses TRBV2 and TRBJ2-5, with 9 positions matching TRBD2. This CDR3 comprises 13 residues. The germline gives CDR1 SNHLY, CDR2 FYNNEI. V dropped 6 bases and J dropped 5; count of bases not matched to a gene: 4. CDR3 DNA sequence: TGTGCCAGCAGCCCCGGACTAGCGGAGACCCAGTACTTC. Its translation: CASSPGLAETQYF. Filled out from reference TRBV2 and TRBJ2-5, the complete variable domain reads EPEVTQTPSHQVTQMGQEVILRCVPISNHLYFYWYRQILGQKVEFLVSFYNNEISEKSEIFDDQFSVERPDGSNFTLKIRSTKLEDSAMYFCASSPGLAETQYFGPGTRLLVL.

DNA for the CDR3: TGTGCCACCGGGCCCGGCTCTGGAAACACCATATATTTT. It yields the protein CATGPGSGNTIYF. The J gene is TRBJ1-3, the V gene TRBV15; D is unresolved. The V end lost 8 bases, the J end lost 0 bases, and 8 bases lay between the germline ends. The germline gives CDR1 LNHNV, CDR2 YYDKDF (reference sequence). This CDR3 is 13 amino acids long.

The rearrangement uses TRBV7-2 and TRBJ2-7; 10 bases match TRBD1. V shed 2 bases, J shed 6 bases, and the junction held 4 bases outside the gene matches. CDR1 SGHTA and CDR2 FQGNSA come from the germline V gene. The length of the CDR3 is 14 residues. CDR3 in amino acids: CASSLFRDRGEQYF. The CDR3 nucleotides read TGTGCCAGCAGCTTATTCCGGGACAGGGGCGAGCAGTACTTC.

V and J are TRBV4-1 and TRBJ2-4; TRBD1 agrees at 10 bases. The CDR3 is 18 amino acids. Trimming took 0 bases from V and 5 from J; bases not matched to a gene: 10. The germline CDR1 and CDR2 sequences are MGHRA and YSYEKL. CDR3 in DNA: TGCGCCAGCAGCCAAGATCGGGGACAGGGGCTTTGGCAAAACATTCAGTACTTC. This encodes CASSQDRGQGLWQNIQYF.